These 13 T cell receptor beta chains were all obtained from the same sample, sequenced in a study of response to subunit inactivated influenza vaccine. In TCRdb, the RT-PCR reads were re-called with MiXCR into one record per CDR3 protein. The sample contains hundreds of thousands of distinct CDR3 sequences, more than 11% of which appear only once. The sample in question was PBMCs from blood, obtained 14 to 15 days before vaccination. The receptors shown here come from a man in his forties or fifties who received an inactivated influenza vaccine.

In its sample, this clonotype was seen many times. The chain is built from TRBV6-2 or TRBV6-3 and TRBJ2-2; TRBD2 might be the D (6 bases). Germline CDR1 and CDR2: MNHEY and SVGEGT. Trimming took off 5 bases at V and 9 bases at J, with 13 bases between the two ends. The CDR3 is 13 residues long. CDR3: CASSLLGSRELFF. The CDR3 bases are TGTGCCAGCAGTCTACTCGGGAGCCGGGAGCTGTTTTTT.

The chain uses TRBV5-1 and TRBJ2-2; D not resolved. The CDR3 loop spans 15 amino acids. With 4 bases removed from V and 3 bases from J, the gap between germline ends came to 13 bases. Germline-derived CDR1 and CDR2 are SGHRS and YFSETQ. The CDR3 DNA reads TGCGCCAGCAGCCCCCCACCTACATACACCGGGGAGCTGTTTTTT. Its translation is CASSPPPTYTGELFF.

This clonotype was counted only a few times. This rearrangement joins TRBV7-9 to TRBJ2-5, with 8 bases identical to TRBD1. J was trimmed by 3 bases and V by 5 bases; bases with no gene match: 8. The length of the CDR3 is 15 residues. From germline, CDR1 is SEHNR and CDR2 FQNEAQ (reference sequence). CDR3 nucleotides: TGTGCCAGCAGCGCCTTCACAGGGGGTGAAGAGACCCAGTACTTC. As protein: CASSAFTGGEETQYF. The whole variable domain, filled in from reference TRBV7-9 and TRBJ2-5, reads DTGVSQNPRHKITKRGQNVTFRCDPISEHNRLYWYRQTLGQGPEFLTYFQNEAQLEKSRLLSDRFSAERPKGSFSTLEIQRTEQGDSAMYLCASSAFTGGEETQYFGPGTRLLVL.

This clonotype was observed a few times. CDR3 protein: CASSSHNNSPLHF. The CDR3 bases are TGTGCCAGCAGTTCGCATAATAATTCACCCCTCCACTTT. This chain connects TRBV6-5 to TRBJ1-6; D unclear. The CDR3 extends over 13 amino acids. Germline CDR1 reads MNHEY; CDR2 reads SVGAGI. Trimming shortened V by 4 bases and J by 5 bases, and 6 bases separated the two germline ends.

The chain recombines TRBV28 with TRBJ2-1; 11 nucleotides line up with TRBD2. Per the germline V gene, CDR1 is MDHEN and CDR2 is SYDVKM. J was trimmed by 9 bases and V by 5 bases; bases with no gene match: 9. The length of the CDR3 is 15 residues. DNA for the CDR3: TGTGCCAGCAGTCTCACTAGCGGGAGAAGATCTGAGCAGTTCTTC. Its translation is CASSLTSGRRSEQFF.

V and J are TRBV7-2 and TRBJ1-1; D may be TRBD1 (5 bases). The CDR3 loop spans 14 amino acids. CDR1 SGHTA and CDR2 FQGNSA come from the germline V gene. Trimming stripped 5 bases from V and 4 bases from J, with 14 bases between. The CDR3 spells CASSPGMAGTEAFF. In nucleotides, the CDR3 is TGTGCCAGCAGCCCAGGGATGGCGGGCACTGAAGCTTTCTTT.

The chain links TRBV12-3 or TRBV12-4 to TRBJ2-3, with 11 nucleotides matching TRBD2. V lost 6 bases and J lost 4; bases outside the gene matches: 6. This CDR3 is 15 amino acids long. DNA for the CDR3: TGTGCCAGCAGGTCTCGACTAGCGGGACCAGATACGCAGTATTTT. Translating it yields CASRSRLAGPDTQYF.

The genes are TRBV3-1 and TRBJ2-3, with 7 bases fitting TRBD2. The CDR3 is made up of 16 amino acids. Germline V gene data show CDR1 as LGHDT and CDR2 as YNNKEL (reference sequence). Trimming took 1 base from V and 7 from J; bases not matched to a gene: 11. CDR3 nucleotide sequence: TGTGCCAGCAGCCAAGTGGGGGGGTCGACAAAGAATACGCAGTATTTT. Translating gives CASSQVGGSTKNTQYF.

The chain employs TRBV27 and TRBJ2-5, with 9 nucleotides matching TRBD2. Losses at the gene ends were 0 bases for V and 5 bases for J; bases not matched to a gene: 4. Germline-derived CDR1 and CDR2 are MNHEY and SMNVEV (reference sequence). The CDR3 runs to 15 residues. This CDR3 reads CASSLSGLAGETQYF. DNA of the CDR3: TGTGCCAGCAGTTTATCGGGACTAGCCGGGGAGACCCAGTACTTC.

This clonotype was observed at least ten times. The rearrangement links TRBV3-1 to TRBJ2-7, with 7 bases identical to TRBD2. This CDR3 region has 15 residues. V lost 0 bases to trimming and J lost 5 bases; unmatched junction nucleotides: 7. From germline, CDR1 is LGHDT and CDR2 YNNKEL (reference sequence). CDR3 loop: CASSQDLREWNEQYF. The DNA for the CDR3 is TGTGCCAGCAGCCAAGATTTGCGGGAGTGGAACGAGCAGTACTTC.

This chain connects TRBV10-2 to TRBJ2-5; possibly TRBD1 for D (6 bases). CDR3 length: 14 residues. Per germline, CDR1 WSHSY and CDR2 SAAADI. The V end lost 4 bases, the J end lost 5 bases, and 14 bases lay between the germline ends. The CDR3: CASSAQGPRETQYF. The DNA of the CDR3 is TGCGCCAGCAGTGCACAGGGCCCCCGGGAGACCCAGTACTTC.

This clonotype was observed a handful of times. The rearrangement uses TRBV5-1 and TRBJ2-3, with 8 bases fitting TRBD1. Germline V CDR1 and CDR2: SGHRS, YFSETQ. Losses at the gene ends were 0 bases for V and 3 bases for J; bases not matched to a gene: 6. CDR3 length: 16 residues. The CDR3 DNA is TGCGCCAGCAGCTTGGCCAGCAGGGGGCTTACAGATACGCAGTATTTT. This gives the protein CASSLASRGLTDTQYF.

This chain joins TRBV6-6 and TRBJ2-7; 7 bases align to TRBD1. The germline V gene encodes CDR1 MNHNY and CDR2 SVGAGI (reference sequence). Trimming took 5 bases from V and 6 from J; bases not matched to a gene: 7. The CDR3 covers 13 residues. In DNA, the CDR3 is TGTGCCAGCAGTCAGGGACAGTCACGCGAGCAGTACTTC. Translated, it gives CASSQGQSREQYF.